This T cell receptor (beta chain) was found in a study of blood T cells in healthy people across ages. This clonotype has more than one count but fewer than ten. Its cognate antigen is unknown. The CDR3 spans 19 residues. Germline CDR1 and CDR2: DFQATT and SNEGSKA (reference sequence). J was trimmed by 3 bases and V by 2 bases; bases with no gene match: 15. Primers used in a second PCR of about 6 to 11 cycles were a sample-barcoded 5' primer and a J-beta primer mix. TCRdb reprocessed the 5' RACE reads via MiXCR and lists one record per CDR3 protein. The sample gives about 780,000 distinct CDR3 sequences, more than 35% of which show up once; around 18% is in the top ten. General study findings and limits: Shifts in expanded clonotypes may have been confounded by donor CMV status, which was unknown.

The specimen sequenced was blood. This TCR was sampled from a man older than 75 in good health. This sequence joins TRBV20-1 and TRBJ2-1; 11 bases fit TRBD2. CDR3 residues: CSARTSGGGLAGGYNEQFF. CDR3 bases: TGCAGTGCTAGAACCTCCGGCGGGGGGCTAGCGGGAGGCTACAATGAGCAGTTCTTC.